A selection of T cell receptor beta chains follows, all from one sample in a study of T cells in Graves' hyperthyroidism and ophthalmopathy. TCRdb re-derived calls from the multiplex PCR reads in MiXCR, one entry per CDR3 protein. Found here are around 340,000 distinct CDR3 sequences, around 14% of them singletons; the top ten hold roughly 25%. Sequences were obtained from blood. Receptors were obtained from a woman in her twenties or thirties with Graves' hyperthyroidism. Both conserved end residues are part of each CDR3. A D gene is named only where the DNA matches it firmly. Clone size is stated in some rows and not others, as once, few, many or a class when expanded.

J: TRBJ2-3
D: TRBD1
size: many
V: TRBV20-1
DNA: TGCAGTGCTGATACGTCCGGGACAGACACAGATACGCAGTATTTT
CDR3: CSADTSGTDTDTQYF

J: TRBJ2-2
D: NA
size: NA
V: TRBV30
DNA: TGTGCCTGGAGTACGGGACTCGCCTCCACCGGGGAGCTGTTTTTT
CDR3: CAWSTGLASTGELFF

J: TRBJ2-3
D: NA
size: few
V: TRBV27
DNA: TGTGCCAGCAGTTTAACGGGCCCGGGGCGAGGGTCGGATACGCAGTATTTT
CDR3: CASSLTGPGRGSDTQYF

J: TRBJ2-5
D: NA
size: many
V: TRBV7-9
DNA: TGTGCCAGCAGCTACGCAGGAAGGGAGACCCAGTACTTC
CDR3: CASSYAGRETQYF

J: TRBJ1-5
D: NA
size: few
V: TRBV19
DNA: TGTGCCAGTAGTCTTGTAACAGGAAAACAGCCCCAGCATTTT
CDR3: CASSLVTGKQPQHF

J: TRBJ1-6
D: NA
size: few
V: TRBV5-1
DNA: TGCGCCAGCAGCTTGGCCGGGGGAGGACAATCACCCCTCCACTTT
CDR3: CASSLAGGGQSPLHF

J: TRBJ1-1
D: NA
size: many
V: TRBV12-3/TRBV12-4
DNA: TGTGCCAGCAGTTTTTCTGGGACCTTGTATGGGGAAGCTTTCTTT
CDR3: CASSFSGTLYGEAFF

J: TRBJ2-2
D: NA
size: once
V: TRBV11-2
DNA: TGTGCCAGCAGGGGTCTAGCGATGGGAAACACCGGGGAGCTGTTTTTT
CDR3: CASRGLAMGNTGELFF

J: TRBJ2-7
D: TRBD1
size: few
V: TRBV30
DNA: TGTGCCTGGAGGAAGACAGGGGGCGAGTCCTACGAGCAGTACTTC
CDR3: CAWRKTGGESYEQYF

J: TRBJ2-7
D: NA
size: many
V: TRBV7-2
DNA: TGTGCCAGCAGCTCCTTGGACAGAGACTACGAGCAGTACTTC
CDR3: CASSSLDRDYEQYF

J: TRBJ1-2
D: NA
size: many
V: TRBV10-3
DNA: TGTGCCATCAGTGAGTCCGACAGCCCGCGACCTGGCTACACCTTC
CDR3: CAISESDSPRPGYTF

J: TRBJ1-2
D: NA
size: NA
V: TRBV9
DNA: TGTGCCAGCAGGGATGGATCGGACAAGACATCAGGCTACACCTTC
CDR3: CASRDGSDKTSGYTF

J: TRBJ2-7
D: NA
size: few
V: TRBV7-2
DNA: TGTGCCAGCAGCGCTAGACAGGCGCACGAGCAGTACTTC
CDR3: CASSARQAHEQYF

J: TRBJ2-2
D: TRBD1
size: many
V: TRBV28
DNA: TGTGCCAGCAGTTGGGGACAGGGGTTCACCGGGGAGCTGTTTTTT
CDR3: CASSWGQGFTGELFF

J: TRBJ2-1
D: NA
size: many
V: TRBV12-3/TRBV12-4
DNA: TGTGCCAGCAGTTTGGGGCAGAGCAGCAATGAGCAGTTCTTC
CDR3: CASSLGQSSNEQFF

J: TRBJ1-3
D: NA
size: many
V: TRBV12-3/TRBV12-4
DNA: TGTGCCAGCAGTTTACCCTGGGACACGATGCTTTCGCCTTCTGGAAACACCATATATTTT
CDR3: CASSLPWDTMLSPSGNTIYF

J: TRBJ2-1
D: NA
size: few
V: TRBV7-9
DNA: TGTGCCAGCAGCTTGGACGCCAGGAATGAGCAGTTCTTC
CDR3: CASSLDARNEQFF

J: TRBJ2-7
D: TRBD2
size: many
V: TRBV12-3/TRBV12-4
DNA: TGTGCCAGCAGTCCCCATAGCGGGTCCACCTACGAGCAGTACTTC
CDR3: CASSPHSGSTYEQYF

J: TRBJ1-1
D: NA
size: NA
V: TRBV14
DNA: TGTGCCAGCAGCCCCCGGTCGAACACTGAAGCTTTCTTT
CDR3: CASSPRSNTEAFF

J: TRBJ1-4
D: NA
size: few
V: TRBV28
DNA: TGTGCCAGCAAATTCGGGGGAGGCGATGAAAAACTGTTTTTT
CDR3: CASKFGGGDEKLFF

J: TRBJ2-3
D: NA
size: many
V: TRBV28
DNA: TGTGCCAGCAGTTTCCTTGGACTCTCTAGCACAGATACGCAGTATTTT
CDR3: CASSFLGLSSTDTQYF

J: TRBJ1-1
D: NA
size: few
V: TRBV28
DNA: TGTGCCAGCAGTTTATATACAGGGTTGACTGAGGCTTTCTTT
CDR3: CASSLYTGLTEAFF

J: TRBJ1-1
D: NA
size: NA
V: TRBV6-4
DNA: TGTGCCAGCAGTGAAGGGGAGAACACTGAAGCTTCCTTT
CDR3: CASSEGENTEASF